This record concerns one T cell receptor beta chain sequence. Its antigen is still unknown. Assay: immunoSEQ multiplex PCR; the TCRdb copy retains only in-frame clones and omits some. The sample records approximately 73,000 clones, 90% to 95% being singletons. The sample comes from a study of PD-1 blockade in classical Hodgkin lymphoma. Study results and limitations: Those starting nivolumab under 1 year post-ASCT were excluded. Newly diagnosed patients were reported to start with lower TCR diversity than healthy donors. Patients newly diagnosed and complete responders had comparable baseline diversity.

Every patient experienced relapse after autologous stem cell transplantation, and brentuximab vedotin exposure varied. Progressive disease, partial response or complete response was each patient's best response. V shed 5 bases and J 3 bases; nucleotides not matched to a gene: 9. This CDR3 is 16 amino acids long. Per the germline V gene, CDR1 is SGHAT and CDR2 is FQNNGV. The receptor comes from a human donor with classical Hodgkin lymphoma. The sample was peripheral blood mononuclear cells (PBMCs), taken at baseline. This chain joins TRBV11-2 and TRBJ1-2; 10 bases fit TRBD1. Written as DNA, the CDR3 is TGTGCCAGCAGCACGTACGACAGGGGGCCCTACTATGGCTACACCTTC. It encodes CASSTYDRGPYYGYTF. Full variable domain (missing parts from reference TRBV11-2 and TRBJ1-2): EAGVAQSPRYKIIEKRQSVAFWCNPISGHATLYWYQQILGQGPKLLIQFQNNGVVDDSQLPKDRFSAERLKGVDSTLKIQPAKLEDSAVYLCASSTYDRGPYYGYTFGSGTRLTVV.